The entry that follows covers one T cell receptor (beta chain) sequence. The entry originates in a study of blood T cell repertoires in COVID-19. Cohorts were based on clinical histories the participants reported. Recovered status applied to Cohort 3 donors who had two consecutive negative PCRs. It also applied to those with clearance or with symptom resolution. Some clones are missing from TCRdb's copy, which holds only in-frame ones; the method was immunoSEQ multiplex PCR. The data hold around 200,000 clones, with about 87% observed a single time. Looked up from germline, CDR1 is SGHTA and CDR2 is FQGTGA. The CDR3 runs to 17 residues. After removal of 5 bases from V and 2 bases from J, the junction contained 14 bases not matched to a gene.

Sequencing was done on a sample of PBMCs or T cells enriched from blood (not recorded which). V and J are TRBV7-3 and TRBJ1-2; 7 bases match TRBD1. This clonotype originated in a woman aged 25 to 39 who had recovered from COVID-19. CDR3 sequence reads: CASSAYSLRTGNYGYTF. For the CDR3, the DNA is TGTGCCAGCAGCGCATATTCCCTCAGGACAGGAAACTATGGCTACACCTTC.